Included here is one T cell receptor (beta chain) sequence, with context. The data stem from a study of blood T cell repertoires in COVID-19. The data were produced by immunoSEQ multiplex PCR, yet TCRdb's version contains in-frame clones alone and is incomplete. The sample has roughly 57,000 clones; roughly 80% are singletons. Germline CDR1 reads SGHNT; CDR2 reads YYREEE (reference sequence). V lost 1 base and J lost 1, with 10 bases in between. CDR3 length equals 15 residues. The chain recombines TRBV5-4 with TRBJ2-3; a weak D match, TRBD2 (6 bases). Sequencing input: peripheral blood. The sequence was obtained from a man aged 60-69 years with acute or convalescent COVID-19. The CDR3 here is CASSLTGGGTDTQYF. The CDR3, as DNA: TGTGCCAGCAGCTTGACCGGGGGAGGCACAGATACGCAGTATTTT.